What follows are 3 T cell receptor beta chains derived from one specimen sequenced in a study of blood T cell repertoires in COVID-19. Data came from immunoSEQ multiplex PCR; TCRdb stores just in-frame clones and leaves some out. This sample has 70,000 to 90,000 clones, with 88% found just once. Sequenced material: peripheral blood. The source of these receptors is a man aged 50 to 60 with acute or convalescent COVID-19.

This chain joins TRBV3-1 (or the pseudogene TRBV3-2) and TRBJ1-2, with 7 bases that match TRBD1. Per germline, CDR1 LGHDT and CDR2 YNNKEL (reference sequence). The length of the CDR3 is 14 residues. V was clipped by 4 bases and J by 10 bases; unmatched bases: 12. CDR3 in amino acids: CASSPPTGSLDYTF. CDR3 sequence (DNA): TGTGCCAGCAGCCCCCCGACAGGGTCCCTTGACTACACCTTC.

The chain recombines TRBV5-1 with TRBJ2-7; 10 positions match TRBD1. After removal of 4 bases from V and 2 bases from J, the junction contained 3 bases not matched to a gene. The CDR3 is 14 residues long. Germline V lookup: CDR1 SGHRS, CDR2 YFSETQ. The CDR3 DNA reads as TGCGCCAGCAGCATAGGGACAGGGGCCTACGAGCAGTACTTC. Protein product: CASSIGTGAYEQYF.

The chain employs TRBV29-1 and TRBJ2-1, with a weak D call TRBD1 (5 bases). This CDR3 is 12 amino acids long. V was cut by 4 bases and J by 5 bases, with 9 bases left in between. Germline CDR1 reads SQVTM; CDR2 reads ANQGSEA. The CDR3 region is CSVVRGNNEQFF. In nucleotides, the CDR3 is TGCAGCGTTGTTAGGGGAAACAATGAGCAGTTCTTC.